Shown below are 25 T cell receptor beta chains from a single sample sequenced in a study of blood T cells in healthy people across ages. A sample-barcoded 5' primer and a J-beta primer mix were used in a second PCR of about 7 to 12 cycles. MiXCR was run by TCRdb on the 5' RACE reads, yielding one entry per CDR3 protein. The repertoire consists of 1.5 million to 2 million distinct CDR3 sequences, with 40% to 55% occurring once and the leading ten covering 2.1%. Sequencing input: blood. All receptors derive from a woman in her thirties or forties in good health.

V gene TRBV9 combines with J gene TRBJ2-3, with 15 bases matching TRBD2. V lost 2 bases, J lost 11 bases, and 6 bases stayed unmatched. Per the germline V gene, CDR1 is SGDLS and CDR2 is YYNGEE. This CDR3 is 15 amino acids long. The CDR3 nucleotides read TGTGCCAGCAGCGTTCCGGGACTAGCGGGGGGTGAGCAGTATTTT. Protein: CASSVPGLAGGEQYF.

This clonotype showed up just a few times. The chain has TRBV7-2 and TRBJ2-6, with D tentatively TRBD2 (6 bases). The CDR3 is 19 amino acids. Germline CDR1 and CDR2: SGHTA and FQGNSA. Between the trimmed V and J ends, which lost 6 bases and 0 bases, there was a span of 21 bases. The CDR3 nucleotides read TGTGCCAGCAGTCCGACGGCGTTGGGGGGACCCTCTGGGGCCAACGTCCTGACTTTC. This encodes CASSPTALGGPSGANVLTF.

The genes are TRBV20-1 and TRBJ1-2; 8 bases line up with TRBD1. CDR3 length: 12 residues. Trimming cost V 6 bases and J 6 bases; bases outside gene matches: 6. Germline lookup yields CDR1 DFQATT and CDR2 SNEGSKA (reference sequence). The CDR3 DNA reads TGCAGTGCCTACGAACAGGGGGATGGCTACACCTTC. It yields the protein CSAYEQGDGYTF.

This clonotype was recorded a few times. The chain carries TRBV7-2 and TRBJ1-2; tentative D call: TRBD1 (6 bases). The CDR3 runs 15 residues. Trimming cost V 6 bases and J 10 bases, with 24 bases left between them. CDR1 and CDR2 from the germline V gene are SGHTA and FQGNSA. CDR3 DNA: TGTGCCAGCAGTCCCCAGGGACAAGCTCTTTCCTCCTACACCTTC. This gives the protein CASSPQGQALSSYTF.

Many counts were recorded for this clonotype. The gene calls are TRBV5-6 and TRBJ2-5; perhaps TRBD1 as D (6 bases). The CDR3 covers 13 residues. The germline V and J ends were trimmed by 2 bases and 4 bases, with 9 bases remaining between them. The germline V gene has CDR1 SGHDT and CDR2 YYEEEE. CDR3 amino acids: CASSFQGRETQYF. The CDR3 DNA reads TGTGCCAGCAGCTTCCAGGGGAGAGAGACCCAGTACTTC.

V usage is TRBV27 and J usage is TRBJ2-4; D tentatively fits TRBD1 or TRBD2 (6 bases each). Germline assignment: CDR1 MNHEY and CDR2 SMNVEV (reference sequence). V was cut by 2 bases and J by 0 bases, with 11 bases left in between. The CDR3 has 16 residues. DNA of the CDR3: TGTGCCAGCAGTTTAAAGGGGGGTGTAGCCAAAAACATTCAGTACTTC. Its translation: CASSLKGGVAKNIQYF.

The CDR3, as DNA: TGTGCCAGCAGTTTATTGGGCGGGGGATCAGATACGCAGTATTTT. It specifies CASSLLGGGSDTQYF. The chain links TRBV28 to TRBJ2-3; 7 positions match TRBD2. The junction had 5 bases not matched to a gene; V was cut back by 1 base and J by 4 bases. The CDR3 is 15 residues long. CDR1 is MDHEN, CDR2 SYDVKM, per germline.

This clonotype was detected only a few times. The chain carries TRBV20-1 and TRBJ2-1; TRBD1 or TRBD2 may be the D gene (6 bases each). This CDR3 contains 17 residues. Germline V CDR1 and CDR2: DFQATT, SNEGSKA (reference sequence). V dropped 3 bases and J dropped 0 bases, with 18 bases sitting between them. The CDR3 here is CSASPMGGAGSYNEQFF. In DNA, the CDR3 is TGCAGTGCTAGTCCAATGGGGGGCGCGGGCTCCTACAATGAGCAGTTCTTC.

The CDR3 nucleotides read TGTGCCAGCAGCTTGGCCCAGGACAACTATGGCTACACCTTC. Its protein is CASSLAQDNYGYTF. This chain connects TRBV5-5 to TRBJ1-2; D unresolved. Trimming took 0 bases from V and 2 from J, leaving 8 bases between them. Germline V gives CDR1 SGHKS, CDR2 YYEKEE (reference sequence). This CDR3 is 14 amino acids long.

On this clonotype itself: The junction departs from the called germline gene at one end, perhaps through a read error. The rearrangement uses TRBV5-1 and TRBJ2-1; TRBD1 agrees at 7 bases. Germline CDR1 and CDR2: SGHRS and YFSETQ. This CDR3 has 15 residues. CDR3 sequence reads: CASSRGDSSYNEQFF. Here the CDR3 DNA reads TGTGCCAGCAGCCGTGGGGACAGCTCCTACAATGAGCAGTTCTTC.

V is TRBV28 and J is TRBJ2-5, with D possibly being TRBD2 (6 bases). The CDR3 loop spans 12 amino acids. Germline V lookup: CDR1 MDHEN, CDR2 SYDVKM. The V end lost 7 bases, the J end lost 7 bases, and 13 bases lay between the germline ends. Here the CDR3 DNA reads TGTGCCAGCACCACGGCGGGAAGGACCCAGTACTTC. It specifies CASTTAGRTQYF.

This clonotype has more than one count but fewer than ten. J is TRBJ2-1 and V is TRBV27, with 7 positions matching TRBD1. J was trimmed by 9 bases and V by 6 bases; bases with no gene match: 8. CDR3 length: 13 residues. The germline V gene encodes CDR1 MNHEY and CDR2 SMNVEV (reference sequence). The CDR3 region is CASRDRAGAEQFF. Here the CDR3 DNA reads TGTGCCAGCAGAGACAGGGCGGGCGCTGAGCAGTTCTTC.

The chain couples TRBV5-6 to TRBJ2-3; 8 positions agree with TRBD2. The CDR3 is made up of 17 amino acids. The V gene end was trimmed by 0 bases and the J gene end by 5 bases; junction bases not matched to a gene: 11. Germline V lookup: CDR1 SGHDT, CDR2 YYEEEE. This chain's CDR3 is CASSLGSRGERIDTQYF. The CDR3 region has the DNA TGTGCCAGCAGCTTGGGCTCGCGGGGGGAGCGTATAGATACGCAGTATTTT.

J is TRBJ1-1 and V is TRBV5-1; D possibly corresponds to TRBD1 (6 bases). In germline, CDR1 is SGHRS, CDR2 YFSETQ. V was clipped by 0 bases and J by 6 bases, with 15 bases between them. This CDR3 contains 15 residues. The CDR3: CASSLGVFGGAEAFF. In DNA, the CDR3 is TGCGCCAGCAGCTTGGGGGTCTTCGGGGGCGCTGAAGCTTTCTTT.

The gene calls are TRBV5-1 and TRBJ1-1, with D possibly TRBD1 on 6 matching bases. V lost 1 base, J lost 3 bases, and 19 bases lay in between. The germline V gene encodes CDR1 SGHRS and CDR2 YFSETQ. The CDR3 loop spans 17 amino acids. The DNA of the CDR3 is TGCGCCAGCAGCTTGAGCGTTACAGGGCCAGTCGACACTGAAGCTTTCTTT. Its translation is CASSLSVTGPVDTEAFF.

V is TRBV9 and J is TRBJ2-5; 12 bases match TRBD1. With V trimmed by 3 bases and J by 11 bases, 17 bases remained unmatched. Per the germline V gene, CDR1 is SGDLS and CDR2 is YYNGEE. CDR3 length: 17 amino acids. The CDR3 spells CASSAGTGGLEYNEQYF. The CDR3 nucleotides are TGTGCCAGCAGCGCGGGGACAGGGGGCTTGGAATACAATGAGCAGTACTTC.

The chain combines TRBV6-2 or TRBV6-3 with TRBJ2-5; D tentatively reads TRBD1 or TRBD2 (5 bases each). V was cut by 0 bases and J by 3 bases, with 8 bases left in between. This CDR3 is 14 amino acids long. The germline gives CDR1 MNHEY, CDR2 SVGEGT. The CDR3 sequence is CASSYSGPKETQYF. In nucleotides, the CDR3 is TGTGCCAGCAGTTACTCGGGACCAAAAGAGACCCAGTACTTC.

A single count supports this clonotype. The chain combines TRBV18 with TRBJ2-5; a weak D match, TRBD2 (5 bases). Germline V gene lookup returns CDR1 KGHSH and CDR2 LQKENI. The V end lost 3 bases, the J end lost 5 bases, and 13 bases lay between the germline ends. The CDR3 sequence is 14 residues long. CDR3 region: CASSPAARGETQYF. CDR3 bases: TGTGCCAGCTCACCGGCAGCCAGAGGGGAGACCCAGTACTTC.

This clonotype was counted once. Being one base from a much bigger clone, this may be a read error. The chain carries TRBV12-3 or TRBV12-4 and TRBJ2-1; TRBD1 might be the D (6 bases). CDR3 length equals 15 residues. The ends were cut back, 5 bases at V and 4 bases at J, with 15 bases in the middle. The CDR3 sequence is CASSPGQRPYNEQFF. CDR3 nucleotides: TGTGCCAGCAGTCCCGGACAGAGACCGTACAATGAGCAGTTCTTC.

V is TRBV5-1 and J is TRBJ2-2; 7 bases match TRBD2. Germline V gives CDR1 SGHRS, CDR2 YFSETQ. V dropped 7 bases and J dropped 2; count of bases not matched to a gene: 2. This CDR3 spans 13 amino acids. CDR3 DNA: TGCGCCAGCCAGCGGGGAAACACCGGGGAGCTGTTTTTT. As protein: CASQRGNTGELFF.

The chain uses TRBV6-2 or TRBV6-3 and TRBJ2-3, with 10 positions matching TRBD1. V dropped 6 bases and J dropped 4; count of bases not matched to a gene: 10. CDR3 size: 16 residues. Per germline, CDR1 MNHEY and CDR2 SVGEGT. The CDR3: CASSYRDRGFADTQYF. The CDR3 DNA reads as TGTGCCAGCAGCTACCGGGACAGGGGTTTTGCAGATACGCAGTATTTT.

The chain is built from TRBV12-3 or TRBV12-4 and TRBJ1-1, with a weak D call TRBD1 (5 bases). The germline V and J ends were trimmed by 1 base and 0 bases, with 9 bases remaining between them. The CDR3 runs to 15 residues. DNA of the CDR3: TGTGCCAGCAGTTTAGGGGACGGTATGAACACTGAAGCTTTCTTT. It translates to CASSLGDGMNTEAFF.

V and J are TRBV10-2 and TRBJ2-6, with no clear D. Germline V gene lookup returns CDR1 WSHSY and CDR2 SAAADI. V lost 3 bases and J lost 0, with 6 bases in between. The CDR3 runs 15 residues. The CDR3 nucleotides read TGCGCCAGCAGTGATACCCCCTCTGGGGCCAACGTCCTGACTTTC. Translated: CASSDTPSGANVLTF.

This clonotype was seen a few times. V and J are TRBV7-9 and TRBJ2-5; D not resolved. The V gene lost 1 base and the J gene lost 5 bases, with 11 bases spanning the gap. This CDR3 contains 14 residues. CDR1 and CDR2 (germline): SEHNR, FQNEAQ (reference sequence). In DNA form, the CDR3 reads TGTGCCAGCAGCTTAGATGCTGGCTGGGAGACCCAGTACTTC. The encoded protein is CASSLDAGWETQYF.

This clonotype was detected a few times. The chain employs TRBV7-9 and TRBJ1-2; unclear D gene. Germline values: CDR1 SEHNR, CDR2 FQNEAQ (reference sequence). V shed 6 bases and J shed 4 bases, with 9 bases lying between them. The CDR3 extends over 12 amino acids. The CDR3 coding sequence is TGTGCCAGCAGATCCGGGAGCTATGGCTACACCTTC. It encodes CASRSGSYGYTF.